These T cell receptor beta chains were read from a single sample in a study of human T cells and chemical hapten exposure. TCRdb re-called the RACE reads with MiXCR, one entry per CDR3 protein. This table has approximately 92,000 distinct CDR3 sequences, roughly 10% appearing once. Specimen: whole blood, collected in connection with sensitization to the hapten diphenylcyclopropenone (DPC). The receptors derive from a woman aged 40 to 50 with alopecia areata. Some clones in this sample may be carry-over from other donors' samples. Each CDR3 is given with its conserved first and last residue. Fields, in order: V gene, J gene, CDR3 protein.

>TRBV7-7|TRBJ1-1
CASSQRGDWGRTEAFF
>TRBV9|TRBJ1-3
CASSANTRHPGNTIYF
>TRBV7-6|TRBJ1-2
CASSLVGGYGYTF
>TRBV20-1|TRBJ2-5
CSAYGAALQTQYF
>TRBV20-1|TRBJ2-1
CSAKLGDRLNNEQFF
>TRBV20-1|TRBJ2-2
CSARDMRLAGTNTGELFF
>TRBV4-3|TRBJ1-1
CASSQAVFQGDTEAFF
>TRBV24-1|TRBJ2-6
CATSDPFRPSGANVLTF
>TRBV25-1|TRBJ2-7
CASSLLHEQYF
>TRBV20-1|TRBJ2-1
CSPLPQSENEQFF
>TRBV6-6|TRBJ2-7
CASSYPPDGRQTYEQYF
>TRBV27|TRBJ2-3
CASSTLRRPGIDTQYF
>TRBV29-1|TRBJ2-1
CSVDRSSYNEQFF
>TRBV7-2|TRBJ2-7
CASSFSGTAASYEQYF
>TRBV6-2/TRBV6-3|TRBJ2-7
CASKSGGTTYEQYF
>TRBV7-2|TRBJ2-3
CASSPGTTRDTQYF
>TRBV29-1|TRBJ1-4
CGTLGGRTNEKLFF
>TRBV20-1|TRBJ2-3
CSASLAVTDTQYF
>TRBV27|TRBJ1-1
CASSSYDRMNTEAFF
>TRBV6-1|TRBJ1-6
CASSEGDRVNSPLHF
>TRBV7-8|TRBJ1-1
CASSLMTVNTEAFF
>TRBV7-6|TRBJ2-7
CASSLPKHPVDGTGYEQYF
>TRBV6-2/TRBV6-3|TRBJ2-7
CASTLTGTGTYEQYF